A single sample is the source of the 22 T cell receptor beta chains below, sequenced in a study of CD8 T cells in Susac syndrome. With random hexamers, reverse transcription was performed on 0.5 to 1 ug of RNA. Via MiXCR, TCRdb re-called the immunoSEQ multiplex PCR reads, giving one row per CDR3 protein. The sample yields under 200,000 distinct CDR3 sequences, more than 90% seen once. Sequencing input: CD4+ T cells from PBMCs. The receptors here all came from a human donor in good health.

The chain carries TRBV2 and TRBJ2-1; TRBD1 aligns across 7 bases. CDR1 and CDR2 from the germline V gene are SNHLY and FYNNEI. Unmatched junction bases numbered 6, after V lost 4 bases and J lost 3 bases. The CDR3 is made up of 15 amino acids. CDR3 sequence: CASSGDRAGYNEQFF. The DNA for the CDR3 is TGTGCCAGCAGTGGCGACAGGGCTGGCTACAATGAGCAGTTCTTC.

This chain uses TRBV4-2 with TRBJ2-5; TRBD2 might be the D (5 bases). Per germline, CDR1 LGHNA and CDR2 YNFKEQ. The CDR3 runs to 14 residues. Trimming took off 1 base at V and 5 bases at J, with 11 bases between the two ends. CDR3 amino acids: CASSQVFVAETQYF. The CDR3, as DNA: TGTGCCAGCAGCCAAGTATTTGTAGCGGAGACCCAGTACTTC.

The chain couples TRBV6-6 to TRBJ2-5; D remains ambiguous. The CDR3 contains 14 residues. CDR1 and CDR2 (germline): MNHNY, SVGAGI (reference sequence). The V end lost 7 bases, the J end lost 2 bases, and 14 bases lay between the germline ends. This CDR3 is CASTLWAEQETQYF. CDR3 bases: TGTGCCAGCACCCTATGGGCAGAACAAGAGACCCAGTACTTC.

Written as DNA, the CDR3 is TGCAGTGCCAGTCTGGACACGCGGAACACTGAAGCTTTCTTT. Translated: CSASLDTRNTEAFF. This chain links TRBV20-1 with TRBJ1-1; D might be TRBD1 (5 bases). CDR1 and CDR2 (germline): DFQATT, SNEGSKA (reference sequence). Trimming removed 6 bases from V and 1 base from J, with 15 bases in between. The length of the CDR3 is 14 residues.

This sequence joins TRBV20-1 and TRBJ2-7; 7 bases agree with TRBD1. With V trimmed by 5 bases and J by 4 bases, 2 bases remained unmatched. The CDR3 consists of 11 residues. Germline-derived CDR1 and CDR2 are DFQATT and SNEGSKA (reference sequence). The CDR3 sequence: CSADRAYEQYF. For the CDR3, the DNA is TGCAGTGCTGACAGGGCATACGAGCAGTACTTC.

The chain combines TRBV12-3 or TRBV12-4 with TRBJ1-5, with a weak D call TRBD1 (5 bases). V was cut by 5 bases and J by 2 bases, with 10 bases left in between. The CDR3 extends over 14 amino acids. CDR3 sequence: CASSPGLGNQPQHF. CDR3 nucleotides: TGTGCCAGCAGTCCGGGACTGGGCAATCAGCCCCAGCATTTT.

In this sample, this clonotype turned up once. The chain recombines TRBV20-1 with TRBJ1-3, with D unresolved. The CDR3 runs to 15 residues. Germline-derived CDR1 and CDR2 are DFQATT and SNEGSKA (reference sequence). V gave up 3 bases and J gave up 3 bases, with 15 bases separating them. Here the CDR3 reads CSARSPVQNGNTIYF. The CDR3 bases are TGCAGTGCTAGGTCCCCGGTCCAGAATGGAAACACCATATATTTT.

The chain combines TRBV5-6 with TRBJ2-2, with D unclear. This CDR3 comprises 15 residues. Trimming removed 4 bases from V and 1 base from J, with 11 bases in between. CDR1 SGHDT and CDR2 YYEEEE come from the germline V gene. This chain's CDR3 is CASSPLPGNTGELFF. CDR3 bases: TGTGCCAGCAGCCCCTTGCCCGGGAACACCGGGGAGCTGTTTTTT.

The V call is TRBV12-3 or TRBV12-4, the J call TRBJ2-7; 8 bases line up with TRBD2. CDR3 length: 14 residues. V was pared by 4 bases and J by 2 bases, with 4 bases of the junction left unmatched. The CDR3 DNA reads as TGTGCCAGCAGTTACACTAGCGGCCCCTACGAGCAGTACTTC. Translation: CASSYTSGPYEQYF.

The J gene is TRBJ2-5, the V gene TRBV6-2 or TRBV6-3, with no clear D. The ends were cut back, 2 bases at V and 5 bases at J, with 6 bases in the middle. The CDR3 is 12 amino acids. Germline assignment: CDR1 MNHEY and CDR2 SVGEGT. This CDR3 reads CASSYEGETQYF. CDR3 nucleotide sequence: TGTGCCAGCAGTTACGAAGGGGAGACCCAGTACTTC.

The V and J genes are TRBV6-5 and TRBJ2-1, with a weak D call TRBD1 (6 bases). Between the trimmed V and J ends, which lost 10 bases and 3 bases, there was a span of 16 bases. This CDR3 is built from 14 residues. In germline, CDR1 is MNHEY, CDR2 SVGAGI. DNA for the CDR3: TGTGCCACCATACGAACAGGGATCTACAATGAGCAGTTCTTC. This translates into CATIRTGIYNEQFF.

CDR3 sequence reads: CSAGTPNTEAFF. In DNA, the CDR3 is TGCAGCGCCGGGACACCGAACACTGAAGCTTTCTTT. The V call is TRBV29-1, the J call TRBJ1-1; weak D call: TRBD1 (6 bases). The CDR3 extends over 12 amino acids. Per germline, CDR1 SQVTM and CDR2 ANQGSEA. V was pared by 7 bases and J by 1 base, with 10 bases between.

This chain joins TRBV14 and TRBJ1-2; D possibly corresponds to TRBD1 (6 bases). This CDR3 is 15 amino acids long. From germline, CDR1 is SGHDN and CDR2 FVKESK. V was clipped by 2 bases and J by 2 bases, with 12 bases between them. The DNA of the CDR3 is TGTGCCAGCAGCCAACAAGTGACAGGAAACTATGGCTACACCTTC. Amino acid sequence: CASSQQVTGNYGYTF.

This chain links TRBV20-1 with TRBJ2-4, with D possibly being TRBD1 (5 bases). Germline V gene sequence: CDR1 DFQATT, CDR2 SNEGSKA (reference sequence). The CDR3 is 16 residues long. Deletions cut 2 bases from V and 8 bases from J, with 22 bases between. The CDR3 sequence: CSARHNGPPLTDIQYF. The CDR3 DNA is TGCAGTGCTAGACACAACGGACCCCCGTTGACAGACATTCAGTACTTC.

In its sample, this clonotype was seen once. The chain is built from TRBV30 and TRBJ1-5, with D possibly matching TRBD1 (6 bases). The CDR3 has 16 residues. Germline values: CDR1 GTSNPN, CDR2 SVGIG (reference sequence). Trimming took 1 base from V and 0 from J, leaving 13 bases between them. CDR3 sequence: CAWSGGGSFSNQPQHF. In DNA form, the CDR3 reads TGTGCCTGGAGTGGCGGGGGCAGCTTTAGCAATCAGCCCCAGCATTTT. The full variable domain, in which reference TRBV30 and TRBJ1-5 provide the parts outside the CDR3, is SQTIHQWPATLVQPVGSPLSLECTVEGTSNPNLYWYRQAAGRGLQLLFYSVGIGQISSEVPQNLSASRPQDRQFILSSKKLLLSDSGFYLCAWSGGGSFSNQPQHFGDGTRLSIL.

The chain is built from TRBV4-2 and TRBJ2-5; D is tentatively TRBD1 or TRBD2 (5 bases each). Per the germline V gene, CDR1 is LGHNA and CDR2 is YNFKEQ. The V and J ends lost 3 bases and 0 bases respectively, with 5 bases between them. The CDR3 totals 13 residues. The CDR3 loop reads CASSQGDQETQYF. The CDR3 DNA follows: TGTGCCAGCAGCCAGGGGGACCAAGAGACCCAGTACTTC.

This sequence joins TRBV7-9 and TRBJ2-7; 9 bases map to TRBD1. J gave up 2 bases and V 3 bases, and 8 bases lay outside the gene matches. Germline assignment: CDR1 SEHNR and CDR2 FQNEAQ (reference sequence). The CDR3 covers 16 residues. The chain's CDR3 is CASSFPPGQGAYEQYF. The CDR3 DNA sequence: TGTGCCAGCAGCTTTCCTCCGGGACAGGGCGCCTACGAGCAGTACTTC. The full variable domain, rest sourced from reference TRBV7-9 and TRBJ2-7, is DTGVSQNPRHKITKRGQNVTFRCDPISEHNRLYWYRQTLGQGPEFLTYFQNEAQLEKSRLLSDRFSAERPKGSFSTLEIQRTEQGDSAMYLCASSFPPGQGAYEQYFGPGTRLTVT.

The rearrangement links TRBV20-1 to TRBJ1-2; the D is unclear. Germline CDR1 DFQATT, CDR2 SNEGSKA (reference sequence). V dropped 2 bases and J dropped 8 bases, with 12 bases sitting between them. The CDR3 runs 12 residues. CDR3 in amino acids: CSARNHPAGYTF. For the CDR3, the DNA is TGCAGTGCTAGAAACCACCCGGCGGGCTACACCTTC.

This chain links TRBV5-4 with TRBJ2-2; perhaps D is TRBD1 or TRBD2 (6 bases each). CDR3 size: 16 residues. Per the germline V gene, CDR1 is SGHNT and CDR2 is YYREEE (reference sequence). V shed 0 bases and J shed 5 bases, with 14 bases lying between them. The CDR3 reads CASSLDTRGRTGELFF. The CDR3 DNA reads TGTGCCAGCAGCTTGGACACACGGGGGCGAACCGGGGAGCTGTTTTTT.

This clonotype was picked up a small number of times. The genes are TRBV7-2 and TRBJ1-5; no definite D call. V shed 1 base and J shed 2 bases, with 15 bases lying between them. Germline loops: CDR1 SGHTA, CDR2 FQGNSA. CDR3 length: 17 residues. The CDR3 DNA follows: TGTGCCAGCAGCTTAGGGAGAGGACCCCCAGGCAATCAGCCCCAGCATTTT. This translates into CASSLGRGPPGNQPQHF. Based on the CDR3 plus reference TRBV7-2 and TRBJ1-5, the full variable domain is GAGVSQSPSNKVTEKGKDVELRCDPISGHTALYWYRQSLGQGLEFLIYFQGNSAPDKSGLPSDRFSAERTGGSVSTLTIQRTQQEDSAVYLCASSLGRGPPGNQPQHFGDGTRLSIL.

The chain employs TRBV3-1 and TRBJ2-7; the D gene is possibly TRBD1 (5 bases). Germline V lookup: CDR1 LGHDT, CDR2 YNNKEL (reference sequence). The CDR3 is 14 amino acids. Deletions cut 2 bases from V and 2 bases from J, with 10 bases between. The CDR3 DNA is TGTGCCAGCAGCCAAACGACAGCCCCCTACGAGCAGTACTTC. It specifies CASSQTTAPYEQYF.

The chain uses TRBV7-2 and TRBJ2-1; 8 nucleotides align to TRBD1. Germline V gene lookup returns CDR1 SGHTA and CDR2 FQGNSA. This CDR3 spans 14 amino acids. The V segment lost 4 bases and the J segment 6 bases; nucleotides outside the gene matches: 5. The CDR3 DNA reads as TGTGCCAGCAGCTCGGACAGGGTCCGCAATGAGCAGTTCTTC. It encodes CASSSDRVRNEQFF.